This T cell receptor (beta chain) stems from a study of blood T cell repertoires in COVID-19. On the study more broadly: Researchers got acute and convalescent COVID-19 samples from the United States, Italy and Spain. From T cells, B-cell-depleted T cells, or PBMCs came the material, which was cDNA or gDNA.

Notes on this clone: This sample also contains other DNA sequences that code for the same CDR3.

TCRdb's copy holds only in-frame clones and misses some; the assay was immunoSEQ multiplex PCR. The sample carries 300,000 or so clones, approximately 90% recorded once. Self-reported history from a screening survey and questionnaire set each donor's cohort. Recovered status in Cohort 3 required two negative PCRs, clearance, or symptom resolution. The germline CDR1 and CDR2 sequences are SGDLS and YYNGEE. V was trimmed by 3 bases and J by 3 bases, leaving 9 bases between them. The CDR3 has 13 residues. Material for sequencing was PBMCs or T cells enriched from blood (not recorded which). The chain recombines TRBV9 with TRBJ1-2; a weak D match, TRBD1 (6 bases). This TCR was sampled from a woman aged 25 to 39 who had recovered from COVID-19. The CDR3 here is CASSAPGDYGYTF. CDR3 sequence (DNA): TGTGCCAGCAGCGCCCCAGGGGACTATGGCTACACCTTC. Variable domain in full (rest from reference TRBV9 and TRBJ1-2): DSGVTQTPKHLITATGQRVTLRCSPRSGDLSVYWYQQSLDQGLQFLIQYYNGEERAKGNILERFSAQQFPDLHSELNLSSLELGDSALYFCASSAPGDYGYTFGSGTRLTVV.